Sequencing of this T cell receptor (beta chain) was carried out in a study of regulatory T cells in long-lasting Graves disease. The time point denotes: newly diagnosed GD, antithyroid drugs for less than 3 months. Generation of the TCR library employed RNA extracted from PBMCs. Arm-PCR with iRepertoire HTBI primers amplified the CDR3 regions for these TCR beta libraries. One entry per CDR3 protein, called by TCRdb with MiXCR from the multiplex PCR reads. The repertoire holds approximately 540,000 distinct CDR3 sequences, around 13% seen once, with 8.9% in the top ten. This sample also appeared in a second study, on T cells in Graves' hyperthyroidism and ophthalmopathy.

The clonotype originates from a woman in her 30s with Graves disease. Sequences were derived from peripheral blood mononuclear cells (PBMCs), sampled at new diagnosis, from a patient treated with antithyroid drugs.

The CDR3 sequence: CASSRDLAGNWDEQYF. The CDR3 region has the DNA TGCGCCAGCAGCCGAGACCTTGCGGGAAATTGGGACGAGCAGTACTTC. This chain uses TRBV5-1 with TRBJ2-7; D is possibly TRBD2 (6 bases). Deletions cut 4 bases from V and 5 bases from J, with 22 bases between. The CDR3 consists of 16 residues. Germline loops: CDR1 SGHRS, CDR2 YFSETQ.